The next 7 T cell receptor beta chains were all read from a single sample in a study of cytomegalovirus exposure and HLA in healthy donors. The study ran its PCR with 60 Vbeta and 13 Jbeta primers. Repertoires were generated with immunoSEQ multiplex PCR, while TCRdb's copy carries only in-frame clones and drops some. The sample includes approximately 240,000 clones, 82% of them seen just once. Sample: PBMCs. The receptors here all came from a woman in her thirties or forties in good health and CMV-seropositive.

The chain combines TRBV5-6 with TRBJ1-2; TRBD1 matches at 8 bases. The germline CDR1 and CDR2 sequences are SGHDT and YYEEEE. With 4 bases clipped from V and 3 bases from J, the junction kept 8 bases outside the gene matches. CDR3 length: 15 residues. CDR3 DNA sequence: TGTGCCAGCAGCCCCACACAGGGGGGAGACTATGGCTACACCTTC. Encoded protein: CASSPTQGGDYGYTF.

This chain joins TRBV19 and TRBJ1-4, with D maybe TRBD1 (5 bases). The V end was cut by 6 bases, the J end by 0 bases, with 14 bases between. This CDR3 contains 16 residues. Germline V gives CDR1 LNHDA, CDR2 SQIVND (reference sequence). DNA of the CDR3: TGTGCCAGTAGGATTACCGACAGTGCAACTAATGAAAAACTGTTTTTT. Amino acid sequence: CASRITDSATNEKLFF.

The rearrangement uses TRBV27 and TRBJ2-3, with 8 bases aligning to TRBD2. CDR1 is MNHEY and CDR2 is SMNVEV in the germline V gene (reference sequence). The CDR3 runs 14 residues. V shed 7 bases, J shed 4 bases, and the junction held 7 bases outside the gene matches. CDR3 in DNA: TGTGCCAGCACTTCGGGGGGGAGTCCAGATACGCAGTATTTT. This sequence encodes CASTSGGSPDTQYF.

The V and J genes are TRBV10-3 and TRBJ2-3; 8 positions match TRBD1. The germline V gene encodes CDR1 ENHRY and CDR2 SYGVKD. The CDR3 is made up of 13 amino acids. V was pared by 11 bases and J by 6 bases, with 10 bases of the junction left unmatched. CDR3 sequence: CAGRTGQGDTQYF. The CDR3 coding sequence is TGTGCCGGGCGGACAGGGCAAGGGGATACGCAGTATTTT.

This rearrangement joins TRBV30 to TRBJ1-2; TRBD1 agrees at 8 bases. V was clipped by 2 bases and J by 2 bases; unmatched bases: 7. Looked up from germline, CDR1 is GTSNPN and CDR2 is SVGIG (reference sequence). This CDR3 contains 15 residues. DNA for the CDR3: TGTGCCTGGAGTCTCAGCAGGGGGCTGAACTATGGCTACACCTTC. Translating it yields CAWSLSRGLNYGYTF.

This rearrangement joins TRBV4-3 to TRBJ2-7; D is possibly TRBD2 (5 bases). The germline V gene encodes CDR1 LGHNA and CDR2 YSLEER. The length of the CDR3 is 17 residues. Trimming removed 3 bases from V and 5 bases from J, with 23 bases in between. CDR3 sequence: CASSHRAPRSGVDEQYF. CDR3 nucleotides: TGCGCCAGCAGCCACCGAGCCCCCCGGTCCGGGGTCGACGAGCAGTACTTC.

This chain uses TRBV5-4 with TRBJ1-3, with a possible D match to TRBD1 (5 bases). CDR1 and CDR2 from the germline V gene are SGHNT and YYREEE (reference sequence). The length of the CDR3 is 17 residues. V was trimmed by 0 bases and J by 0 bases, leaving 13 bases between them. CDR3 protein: CASSLVPGWGSGNTIYF. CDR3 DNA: TGTGCCAGCAGCTTGGTCCCAGGGTGGGGCTCTGGAAACACCATATATTTT.